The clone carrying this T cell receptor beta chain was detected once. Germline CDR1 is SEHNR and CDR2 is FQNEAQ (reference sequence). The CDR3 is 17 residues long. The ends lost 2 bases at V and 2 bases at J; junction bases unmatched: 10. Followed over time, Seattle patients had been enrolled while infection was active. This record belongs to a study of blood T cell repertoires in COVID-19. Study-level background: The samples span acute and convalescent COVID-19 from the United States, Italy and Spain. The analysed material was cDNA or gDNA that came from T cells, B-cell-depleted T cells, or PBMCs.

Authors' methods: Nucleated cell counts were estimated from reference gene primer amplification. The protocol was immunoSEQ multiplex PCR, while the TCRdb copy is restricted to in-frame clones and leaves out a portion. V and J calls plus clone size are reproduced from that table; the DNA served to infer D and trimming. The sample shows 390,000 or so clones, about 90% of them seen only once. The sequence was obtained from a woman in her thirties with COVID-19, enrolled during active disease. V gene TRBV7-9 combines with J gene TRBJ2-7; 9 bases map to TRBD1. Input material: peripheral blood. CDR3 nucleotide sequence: TGTGCCAGCAGCTTACTCGGGGGGACAGGGCAAGCCTACGAGCAGTACTTC. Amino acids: CASSLLGGTGQAYEQYF.